This T cell receptor beta chain was found in a study of T cells in Graves' hyperthyroidism and ophthalmopathy (dated by TCRdb to about 2019). As for the study more broadly: Peripheral blood samples were taken at initial diagnosis, before any treatment was given. Following sampling, methimazole starting at 30 mg daily was given to hyperthyroidism patients, and high-dose intravenous methylprednisolone was given to ophthalmopathy patients. To identify distinguishing TCR V-J signatures, a discovery cohort of about 100 patients was used, comprising some 45 with Graves' ophthalmopathy and around 57 with stable Graves' hyperthyroidism. The paper reports TCR Vbeta CDR3 sequencing of roughly 140 peripheral blood samples: 40 to 45 ophthalmopathy, around 80 hyperthyroidism and around 17 progressor patients. Prospective prediction of ophthalmopathy was tested in an independent validation cohort of approximately 19 hyperthyroidism patients and some 17 patients who later progressed to ophthalmopathy. The study also compared thyroid tissue and blood T-cell repertoires from several Graves' hyperthyroidism patients. The roughly 91 discovery patients were randomly divided into training and test sets at a 7:3 ratio. Here is what the overall study found, with its caveats: A model built on a 13 V-J signature distinguished ophthalmopathy from stable hyperthyroidism, reaching 85% to 90% sensitivity and around 81% specificity in cross-validation and 80%/75% in testing. Blood samples also contained most of the expanded thyroid clonotypes (frequency above 0.001), which suggests that blood repertoires may reflect thyroid immune responses. In validation, the model predicted progression to ophthalmopathy with 55% to 71% sensitivity and over 72% specificity, a median of about six months before onset. No statistical method was used to set the sample size in advance, and investigators knew the group allocation.

Ophthalmopathy patients had moderately to severely active disease, with a Clinical Activity Score of 3 or more, a NOSPECS grade of 4 or more, and a disease duration of less than 3 months. Patients with uncontrolled infections, other autoimmune diseases, pregnancy or lactation were excluded. Clinical symptoms, serum thyroxine and TRAb, thyroid ultrasound, and orbital computed tomography formed the basis for the diagnoses. PBMCs were isolated from approximately 10 ml of fresh peripheral blood by Ficoll-Paque density gradient centrifugation. Total RNA was extracted using Trizol reagent, and RNA quality was assessed on an Agilent 2100 Bioanalyzer. A word on this clonotype: No antigen is known for it. Base qualities are not provided; no much larger clone lies one nucleotide away.

The TCR beta CDR3 regions were amplified from RNA transcripts. The first round of RT-PCR for the TCR CDR3 was performed with the HTBI primer set and the Qiagen OneStep RT-PCR kit. Libraries were constructed in a second round of multiplex PCR, after which size selection and purification were carried out. Paired-end sequencing of the libraries was performed with 100 bp reads on an Illumina HiSeq2000. In the original analysis: SOAPnuke was used to process the raw data, with reads discarded if the reads contained adapters or uncalled bases, had a mean Phred below 15, or lacked an exact constant-primer or identifier match. COPE v1.2.5 was used to merge high-quality paired reads, and clonotypes were defined as unique nucleotide sequences. MiTCR v1.1 was used to align the clonotypes against IMGT TRBV, TRBD and TRBJ reference segments. The analysis included only V-J combinations with a frequency above 0.0001, which together covered 99% to 99.2% of the repertoires. A TCS score was defined as the ratio between F50 (clonal expansion) and ExV (chaos), using BLOSUM62-based TCRdist between CDR3 peptides within each V-J. Welch's t-statistics and random forest reduced around 510 V-J features to roughly 13, which were used in a naive Bayes classifier (R e1071). The public reads were run again by TCRdb, first through fastp at Q25 and then through MiXCR, and only productive beta chains were kept. Each record represents a unique CDR3 protein, reported with the most common genes and DNA among its rows. These V and J calls are TCRdb output, not the study's own analysis. This sample gives about 52,000 distinct CDR3 sequences in total; roughly half of them show up just once. The ten largest clonotypes hold about a tenth of the sample.

CDR3 length: 13 amino acids, cysteine to phenylalanine. Only the CDR3 DNA is retained, 39 bases long and in frame from the first base. The V end loses 3 bases and the J end loses 6 bases, and a stretch of 11 bases separates them. This sequence uses TRBV12-3 or TRBV12-4 and TRBJ2-5; a tentative D match to TRBD1 spans 6 bases. Sequencing used blood. This receptor was obtained from a woman in her fifties or sixties with Graves' ophthalmopathy. For the CDR3, the sequence is CASSFGGEKTQYF. The nucleotide sequence reads as follows: TGTGCCAGCAGTTTTGGGGGCGAGAAGACCCAGTACTTC.